The 12 T cell receptor beta chains below come from one sample, sequenced in a study of technical replicates of blood from several donors. The repertoire was sequenced with immunoSEQ multiplex PCR; TCRdb's copy has only in-frame clones and lacks some. The profile shows some 83,000 clones, about 92% of them singletons. What was sequenced was T cells isolated from PBMCs. The receptors shown here come from a human donor in good health.

V usage is TRBV15 and J usage is TRBJ2-2; D is possibly TRBD2 (5 bases). The CDR3 spans 15 residues. V was cut by 3 bases and J by 1 base, with 9 bases left in between. CDR1 is LNHNV, CDR2 YYDKDF, per germline (reference sequence). The CDR3 coding sequence is TGTGCCACCAGCAGCTTCCGGGGGAACACCGGGGAGCTGTTTTTT. Amino acids: CATSSFRGNTGELFF.

The chain is built from TRBV6-5 and TRBJ1-6, with 7 bases identical to TRBD1. Losses at the gene ends were 6 bases for V and 5 bases for J; bases not matched to a gene: 7. The CDR3 contains 15 residues. CDR1 and CDR2 (germline): MNHEY, SVGAGI. The CDR3 DNA sequence: TGTGCCAGCAGCCCCACGGACAGGCATAATTCACCCCTCCACTTT. This sequence encodes CASSPTDRHNSPLHF.

J is TRBJ2-7 and V is TRBV9; D may be TRBD2 (5 bases). In germline, CDR1 is SGDLS, CDR2 YYNGEE. V was shortened by 0 bases and J by 5 bases, with 9 bases between the two germline ends. This CDR3 region has 13 residues. CDR3 in DNA: TGTGCCAGCAGCGTAGGAGGGAGTGACGAGCAGTACTTC. Protein product: CASSVGGSDEQYF.

The gene calls are TRBV30 and TRBJ2-2; 7 positions agree with TRBD1. CDR1 is GTSNPN, CDR2 SVGIG, per germline (reference sequence). The CDR3 has 15 residues. With V trimmed by 0 bases and J by 3 bases, 4 bases remained unmatched. The CDR3 here is CAWSVRGLYTGELFF. The CDR3 bases are TGTGCCTGGAGTGTGAGGGGGCTTTACACCGGGGAGCTGTTTTTT.

The J gene is TRBJ2-3, the V gene TRBV7-7; 7 positions agree with TRBD2. The germline gives CDR1 SSHAT, CDR2 FNYEAQ (reference sequence). The CDR3 is 15 residues long. V gave up 5 bases and J gave up 4 bases; unmatched junction bases: 9. The CDR3 coding sequence is TGTGCCAGCAGCGCCTCAGCGGGATTTGCAGATACGCAGTATTTT. It specifies CASSASAGFADTQYF.

The CDR3 coding sequence is TGCAGCGGGGGGGACAGGGGGCATGAGACCCAGTACTTC. Protein sequence: CSGGDRGHETQYF. The chain links TRBV29-1 to TRBJ2-5; TRBD1 matches 12 bases. Germline loops: CDR1 SQVTM, CDR2 ANQGSEA. The CDR3 spans 13 residues. The V segment lost 7 bases and the J segment 5 bases; nucleotides outside the gene matches: 5.

The J gene is TRBJ2-1, the V gene TRBV27, with a possible D match to TRBD2 (6 bases). Looked up from germline, CDR1 is MNHEY and CDR2 is SMNVEV (reference sequence). This CDR3 has 14 amino acids. V shed 5 bases and J shed 0 bases, with 8 bases lying between them. DNA of the CDR3: TGTGCCAGCAGTATCGGGAGCTCCTACAATGAGCAGTTCTTC. Translated: CASSIGSSYNEQFF.

The J gene is TRBJ2-7, the V gene TRBV28; the D gene is possibly TRBD2 (5 bases). V was clipped by 3 bases and J by 4 bases, with 16 bases between them. Looked up from germline, CDR1 is MDHEN and CDR2 is SYDVKM. The CDR3 runs to 15 residues. This CDR3 is CASSLGAVASYEQYF. The DNA for the CDR3 is TGTGCCAGCAGTTTGGGAGCGGTTGCCTCTTACGAGCAGTACTTC.

J is TRBJ1-3 and V is TRBV4-1; TRBD1 might be the D (5 bases). Germline V lookup: CDR1 MGHRA, CDR2 YSYEKL. CDR3 length: 14 residues. Trimming took 3 bases from V and 5 from J, leaving 11 bases between them. CDR3 bases: TGCGCCAGCAGCCACATTCAGGGAAGAAACACCATATATTTT. Its translation is CASSHIQGRNTIYF.

CDR3 region: CASSQEEVPNGYTF. The CDR3 nucleotides are TGTGCCAGCAGTCAGGAGGAGGTCCCTAATGGCTACACCTTC. V is TRBV27 and J is TRBJ1-2; no clear D. The V and J ends lost 5 bases and 6 bases respectively, with 16 bases between them. The germline CDR1 and CDR2 sequences are MNHEY and SMNVEV (reference sequence). This CDR3 has 14 amino acids.

The J gene is TRBJ2-3, the V gene TRBV7-3; D is possibly TRBD2 (6 bases). The germline V and J ends were trimmed by 5 bases and 1 base, with 16 bases remaining between them. Germline-derived CDR1 and CDR2 are SGHTA and FQGTGA. CDR3 length: 16 residues. The CDR3 protein is CASSPNPTSRTDTQYF. In DNA, the CDR3 is TGTGCCAGCAGCCCCAACCCTACTAGCCGCACAGATACGCAGTATTTT.

This chain uses TRBV6-5 with TRBJ2-5, with no clear D. CDR3 length: 11 amino acids. Germline assignment: CDR1 MNHEY and CDR2 SVGAGI. Trimming left V 4 bases short and J 3 bases short, with 3 bases between. CDR3 nucleotides: TGTGCCAGCAGTTTAGAAGAGACCCAGTACTTC. Protein: CASSLEETQYF.